This is a list of T cell receptor beta chains from one sample in a study of blood T cell repertoires in COVID-19. Libraries were prepared by immunoSEQ multiplex PCR; TCRdb keeps only in-frame clonotypes and omits some of them. The table lists approximately 200,000 clones, roughly four fifths of them singletons. Sequencing was performed on PBMCs or T cells enriched from blood (not recorded which). These TCRs come from a man aged 40-55 years who had recovered from COVID-19. The CDR3 runs from the conserved cysteine through the conserved F or W. Each record gives: clone size, D gene, J gene, V gene, CDR3 protein, CDR3 DNA. A D gene is named only where the DNA matches it firmly. Not all rows give a size; the values are once, few, many and, for expanded clones, a class.

abundance: few; d_gene: NA; j_gene: TRBJ1-1; v_gene: TRBV28; CDR3aa: CASSFSPREAFF; CDR3nt: TGTGCCAGCAGTTTTTCCCCCAGGGAAGCTTTCTTT
abundance: once; d_gene: NA; j_gene: TRBJ2-1; v_gene: TRBV2; CDR3aa: CASLRELLYNEQFF; CDR3nt: TGTGCCAGCCTACGAGAGCTCCTGTACAATGAGCAGTTCTTC
abundance: NA; d_gene: TRBD1; j_gene: TRBJ2-1; v_gene: TRBV3-1/TRBV3-2; CDR3aa: CASEPPGQGVNEQFF; CDR3nt: TGTGCCAGCGAACCTCCGGGACAGGGGGTCAATGAGCAGTTCTTC
abundance: NA; d_gene: NA; j_gene: TRBJ1-5; v_gene: TRBV7-2; CDR3aa: CASSVGPDLYQPQHF; CDR3nt: TGTGCCAGCAGCGTGGGGCCAGACCTTTATCAGCCCCAGCATTTT
abundance: NA; d_gene: NA; j_gene: TRBJ1-1; v_gene: TRBV5-1; CDR3aa: CASSLAITGEREAFF; CDR3nt: TGCGCCAGCAGCTTGGCCATTACAGGTGAACGAGAAGCTTTCTTT
abundance: NA; d_gene: NA; j_gene: TRBJ1-3; v_gene: TRBV7-7; CDR3aa: CASSPFAGSGNTIYF; CDR3nt: TGTGCCAGCAGCCCGTTTGCAGGGTCTGGAAACACCATATATTTT
abundance: NA; d_gene: TRBD2; j_gene: TRBJ2-7; v_gene: TRBV27; CDR3aa: CASSLDRSGRAHEQYF; CDR3nt: TGTGCCAGCAGTTTAGATCGGAGCGGGAGGGCTCACGAGCAGTACTTC
abundance: NA; d_gene: NA; j_gene: TRBJ2-2; v_gene: TRBV10-3; CDR3aa: CATQTGSPGELFF; CDR3nt: TGTGCCACGCAGACGGGTTCCCCCGGGGAGCTGTTTTTT
abundance: NA; d_gene: NA; j_gene: TRBJ2-7; v_gene: TRBV7-6; CDR3aa: CASSLAWDKLSYEQYF; CDR3nt: TGTGCCAGCAGCTTAGCGTGGGACAAGCTTTCCTACGAGCAGTACTTC
abundance: NA; d_gene: NA; j_gene: TRBJ2-1; v_gene: TRBV20-1; CDR3aa: CSAEINEQFF; CDR3nt: TGCAGTGCTGAGATAAATGAGCAGTTCTTC
abundance: few; d_gene: NA; j_gene: TRBJ1-6; v_gene: TRBV9; CDR3aa: CASSVKGEGSPLHF; CDR3nt: TGTGCCAGCAGCGTAAAGGGGGAGGGATCACCCCTCCACTTT
abundance: NA; d_gene: NA; j_gene: TRBJ1-6; v_gene: TRBV2; CDR3aa: CASSEEAGTFSPLHF; CDR3nt: TGTGCCAGCAGTGAAGAAGCAGGGACTTTTTCACCCCTCCACTTT
abundance: NA; d_gene: NA; j_gene: TRBJ2-5; v_gene: TRBV29-1; CDR3aa: CSVGLQETQYF; CDR3nt: TGCAGCGTTGGACTACAAGAGACCCAGTACTTC
abundance: NA; d_gene: NA; j_gene: TRBJ2-1; v_gene: TRBV7-9; CDR3aa: CASSLGASVGNEQFF; CDR3nt: TGTGCCAGCAGCTTAGGTGCTAGCGTCGGGAATGAGCAGTTCTTC
abundance: NA; d_gene: TRBD1; j_gene: TRBJ1-2; v_gene: TRBV28; CDR3aa: CASSPGSTGLRGYTF; CDR3nt: TGTGCCAGCAGTCCAGGATCGACAGGGTTGCGTGGCTACACCTTC
abundance: NA; d_gene: TRBD1; j_gene: TRBJ1-5; v_gene: TRBV28; CDR3aa: CASRSTGGGQPQHF; CDR3nt: TGTGCCAGCAGAAGTACAGGGGGGGGTCAGCCCCAGCATTTT
abundance: NA; d_gene: TRBD1; j_gene: TRBJ2-1; v_gene: TRBV11-2; CDR3aa: CASSLDRGRRAYYNEQFF; CDR3nt: TGTGCCAGCAGCTTAGATAGGGGGCGGCGAGCCTACTACAATGAGCAGTTCTTC
abundance: NA; d_gene: TRBD1; j_gene: TRBJ1-1; v_gene: TRBV29-1; CDR3aa: CSVQGLPPEAFF; CDR3nt: TGCAGCGTACAGGGGCTTCCACCTGAAGCTTTCTTT
abundance: NA; d_gene: NA; j_gene: TRBJ2-3; v_gene: TRBV7-9; CDR3aa: CASSLEGGTPTDTQYF; CDR3nt: TGTGCCAGCAGCTTGGAGGGGGGGACACCCACAGATACGCAGTATTTT
abundance: NA; d_gene: NA; j_gene: TRBJ2-1; v_gene: TRBV5-1; CDR3aa: CASRTGRPYNEQFF; CDR3nt: TGCGCCAGCAGGACGGGTCGACCCTACAATGAGCAGTTCTTC
abundance: NA; d_gene: NA; j_gene: TRBJ2-7; v_gene: TRBV7-2; CDR3aa: CASSPFSYEQYF; CDR3nt: TGTGCCAGCAGCCCTTTCTCCTACGAGCAGTACTTC
abundance: NA; d_gene: NA; j_gene: TRBJ1-1; v_gene: TRBV12-5; CDR3aa: CASGSVIGLNTEAFF; CDR3nt: TGTGCTAGTGGTTCGGTAATTGGGCTGAACACTGAAGCTTTCTTT
abundance: few; d_gene: TRBD2; j_gene: TRBJ2-7; v_gene: TRBV7-2; CDR3aa: CASSRSPREGYEQYF; CDR3nt: TGTGCCAGCAGCCGTTCCCCGCGGGAGGGGTACGAGCAGTACTTC
abundance: NA; d_gene: TRBD2; j_gene: TRBJ2-2; v_gene: TRBV24-1; CDR3aa: CATSDVASGANTGELFF; CDR3nt: TGTGCCACCAGTGATGTGGCAAGCGGGGCAAACACCGGGGAGCTGTTTTTT
abundance: NA; d_gene: TRBD1; j_gene: TRBJ2-1; v_gene: TRBV6-2/TRBV6-3; CDR3aa: CASSWQGVEQFF; CDR3nt: TGTGCCAGCAGTTGGCAGGGGGTTGAGCAGTTCTTC
abundance: NA; d_gene: TRBD1; j_gene: TRBJ2-7; v_gene: TRBV6-2/TRBV6-3; CDR3aa: CASSSDRVRYEQYF; CDR3nt: TGTGCCAGCAGTTCCGACAGGGTTCGGTACGAGCAGTACTTC
abundance: NA; d_gene: TRBD2; j_gene: TRBJ2-4; v_gene: TRBV28; CDR3aa: CASSLWTSGRGVDKNIQYF; CDR3nt: TGTGCCAGCAGTTTATGGACTAGCGGGAGGGGGGTGGACAAAAACATTCAGTACTTC
abundance: NA; d_gene: NA; j_gene: TRBJ1-2; v_gene: TRBV19; CDR3aa: CASSIWPEGLEYTF; CDR3nt: TGTGCCAGTAGTATTTGGCCGGAGGGGCTCGAATACACCTTC
abundance: NA; d_gene: TRBD2; j_gene: TRBJ2-5; v_gene: TRBV2; CDR3aa: CASSGEGGGVETQYF; CDR3nt: TGTGCCAGCTCGGGGGAGGGCGGAGGTGTAGAGACCCAGTACTTC
abundance: NA; d_gene: NA; j_gene: TRBJ2-6; v_gene: TRBV11-3; CDR3aa: CASSSGTSGANVLTF; CDR3nt: TGTGCCAGCAGCTCGGGTACATCTGGGGCCAACGTCCTGACTTTC
abundance: few; d_gene: NA; j_gene: TRBJ1-3; v_gene: TRBV18; CDR3aa: CASSPIEGVSGNTIYF; CDR3nt: TGTGCCAGCTCACCTATCGAAGGGGTATCTGGAAACACCATATATTTT
abundance: NA; d_gene: NA; j_gene: TRBJ2-3; v_gene: TRBV7-2; CDR3aa: CASSLRFLLSTDTQYF; CDR3nt: TGTGCCAGCAGCTTACGGTTTCTACTAAGCACAGATACGCAGTATTTT
abundance: NA; d_gene: TRBD2; j_gene: TRBJ2-3; v_gene: TRBV2; CDR3aa: CASTAGGRTDTQYF; CDR3nt: TGTGCCAGCACAGCGGGAGGCCGCACAGATACGCAGTATTTT
abundance: few; d_gene: NA; j_gene: TRBJ1-3; v_gene: TRBV29-1; CDR3aa: CSVRSGNTIYF; CDR3nt: TGCAGCGTTCGCTCTGGAAACACCATATATTTT
abundance: NA; d_gene: TRBD2; j_gene: TRBJ2-1; v_gene: TRBV6-4; CDR3aa: CASSDLRTSGSADEQFF; CDR3nt: TGTGCCAGCAGTGATTTGAGGACTAGCGGGAGTGCCGATGAGCAGTTCTTC
abundance: NA; d_gene: NA; j_gene: TRBJ2-2; v_gene: TRBV30; CDR3aa: CAWVETGELFF; CDR3nt: TGTGCCTGGGTTGAGACCGGGGAGCTGTTTTTT
abundance: NA; d_gene: TRBD1; j_gene: TRBJ2-2; v_gene: TRBV5-8; CDR3aa: CASSVDRVATGELFF; CDR3nt: TGTGCCAGCAGCGTCGACAGGGTAGCAACCGGGGAGCTGTTTTTT
abundance: NA; d_gene: TRBD1; j_gene: TRBJ2-7; v_gene: TRBV10-3; CDR3aa: CAISGDRDSSYEQYF; CDR3nt: TGTGCCATCAGTGGGGACAGGGACAGCTCCTACGAGCAGTACTTC
abundance: once; d_gene: NA; j_gene: TRBJ2-1; v_gene: TRBV11-2; CDR3aa: CASGGSMNEQFF; CDR3nt: TGTGCCAGTGGGGGGAGTATGAATGAGCAGTTCTTC
abundance: NA; d_gene: TRBD2; j_gene: TRBJ2-1; v_gene: TRBV15; CDR3aa: CATSGRLARLNEQFF; CDR3nt: TGTGCCACCAGCGGCAGACTAGCGCGGTTGAATGAGCAGTTCTTC
abundance: NA; d_gene: TRBD1; j_gene: TRBJ1-4; v_gene: TRBV19; CDR3aa: CASSGQGAYEKLFF; CDR3nt: TGTGCCAGTAGTGGACAGGGGGCCTACGAAAAACTGTTTTTT
abundance: NA; d_gene: NA; j_gene: TRBJ1-2; v_gene: TRBV7-9; CDR3aa: CASSLGEGLYGYTF; CDR3nt: TGTGCCAGCAGCTTAGGAGAGGGTCTCTATGGCTACACCTTC
abundance: few; d_gene: NA; j_gene: TRBJ1-1; v_gene: TRBV30; CDR3aa: CAWSFGQGQAFF; CDR3nt: TGTGCCTGGAGTTTCGGGCAGGGCCAAGCTTTCTTT
abundance: few; d_gene: TRBD1; j_gene: TRBJ2-7; v_gene: TRBV4-3; CDR3aa: CASSPNFLGRDSNNEQYF; CDR3nt: TGCGCCAGCAGCCCCAACTTCCTCGGCCGGGACAGTAATAACGAGCAGTACTTC
abundance: NA; d_gene: TRBD1; j_gene: TRBJ1-4; v_gene: TRBV2; CDR3aa: CASSEGGGREKLFF; CDR3nt: TGTGCCAGCAGTGAAGGAGGGGGCCGGGAAAAACTGTTTTTT
abundance: NA; d_gene: TRBD1; j_gene: TRBJ2-7; v_gene: TRBV7-2; CDR3aa: CASSPRAGQGAREQYF; CDR3nt: TGTGCCAGCAGCCCGAGGGCGGGACAGGGGGCGCGGGAGCAGTACTTC
abundance: NA; d_gene: TRBD2; j_gene: TRBJ2-1; v_gene: TRBV5-1; CDR3aa: CASSVSGREDEQFF; CDR3nt: TGCGCCAGCAGCGTAAGCGGGAGGGAGGATGAGCAGTTCTTC
abundance: NA; d_gene: NA; j_gene: TRBJ1-2; v_gene: TRBV7-2; CDR3aa: CASSLDWTTRYGYTF; CDR3nt: TGTGCCAGCAGCCTCGATTGGACAACCCGCTATGGCTACACCTTC
abundance: NA; d_gene: NA; j_gene: TRBJ1-4; v_gene: TRBV7-2; CDR3aa: CASSISAATNEKLFF; CDR3nt: TGTGCCAGCAGCATTAGCGCTGCTACTAATGAAAAACTGTTTTTT
abundance: NA; d_gene: TRBD1; j_gene: TRBJ1-5; v_gene: TRBV7-8; CDR3aa: CASSSRQGELGDPQHF; CDR3nt: TGTGCCAGCAGCTCCCGACAGGGGGAGTTAGGGGACCCCCAGCATTTT
abundance: once; d_gene: TRBD2; j_gene: TRBJ2-1; v_gene: TRBV9; CDR3aa: CASSDRHPSGVYNEQFF; CDR3nt: TGTGCCAGCAGCGACCGACATCCTAGCGGGGTATACAATGAGCAGTTCTTC
abundance: NA; d_gene: TRBD1; j_gene: TRBJ1-2; v_gene: TRBV24-1; CDR3aa: CATSDSQGQSRLYGYTF; CDR3nt: TGTGCCACCAGTGATTCTCAGGGACAGAGCCGACTCTATGGCTACACCTTC
abundance: NA; d_gene: TRBD2; j_gene: TRBJ2-1; v_gene: TRBV5-1; CDR3aa: CASSLELAGAGEQFF; CDR3nt: TGCGCCAGCAGCTTGGAACTAGCGGGAGCTGGTGAGCAGTTCTTC
abundance: NA; d_gene: TRBD1; j_gene: TRBJ1-1; v_gene: TRBV7-9; CDR3aa: CASSLDPGQGATEAFF; CDR3nt: TGTGCCAGCAGCTTAGATCCTGGACAGGGGGCCACTGAAGCTTTCTTT
abundance: few; d_gene: NA; j_gene: TRBJ1-1; v_gene: TRBV6-2/TRBV6-3; CDR3aa: CASSYPRGGENTEAFF; CDR3nt: TGTGCCAGCAGTTACCCGCGGGGGGGGGAGAACACTGAAGCTTTCTTT
abundance: NA; d_gene: TRBD1; j_gene: TRBJ2-2; v_gene: TRBV18; CDR3aa: CASSPGQAGAGELFF; CDR3nt: TGTGCCAGCTCACCAGGACAGGCAGGGGCCGGGGAGCTGTTTTTT
abundance: few; d_gene: NA; j_gene: TRBJ1-5; v_gene: TRBV2; CDR3aa: CASSERVYRPNQPQHF; CDR3nt: TGTGCCAGCAGTGAAAGAGTCTACAGACCCAATCAGCCCCAGCATTTT
abundance: NA; d_gene: NA; j_gene: TRBJ1-2; v_gene: TRBV2; CDR3aa: CASSEASVRIQGVRVGYTF; CDR3nt: TGTGCCAGCAGTGAAGCCTCCGTCCGAATACAGGGTGTCAGGGTTGGCTACACCTTC
abundance: NA; d_gene: NA; j_gene: TRBJ1-2; v_gene: TRBV24-1; CDR3aa: CATSDDDSASTNYGYTF; CDR3nt: TGTGCCACCAGTGATGACGACAGCGCCAGTACTAACTATGGCTACACCTTC